The 8 T cell receptor beta chains below come from one sample, sequenced in a study of OX40 agonist ivuxolimab in advanced cancers. The repertoire was sequenced with immunoSEQ multiplex PCR; TCRdb's copy has only in-frame clones and lacks some. The sample records approximately 67,000 clones, around 84% being singletons. The input for sequencing was CD4+ or CD8+ T cells sorted from blood, taken in a trial of the OX40 agonist ivuxolimab. These receptors all come from an adult with an advanced solid tumor such as melanoma, head and neck, liver or kidney cancer.

The chain uses TRBV27 and TRBJ2-3; a weak D match, TRBD2 (6 bases). V lost 3 bases and J 3 bases, leaving 13 bases between the germline ends. Germline values: CDR1 MNHEY, CDR2 SMNVEV (reference sequence). The CDR3 has 15 residues. The CDR3, as DNA: TGTGCCAGCAGTTTTGGGACTCGGAGGACAGATACGCAGTATTTT. It specifies CASSFGTRRTDTQYF.

CDR3 coding DNA: TGTGCCAGCAGCAGGACAGGGGGGAGTGCCGGGGAGCTGTTTTTT. Its protein is CASSRTGGSAGELFF. The gene calls are TRBV6-5 and TRBJ2-2; 10 bases map to TRBD1. This CDR3 has 15 amino acids. J gave up 6 bases and V 6 bases, and 7 bases lay outside the gene matches. Germline CDR1 is MNHEY and CDR2 is SVGAGI.

This clone has a handful of counts. The rearrangement links TRBV7-8 to TRBJ1-5, with D unclear. This CDR3 is 13 amino acids long. V was cut by 4 bases and J by 6 bases, with 10 bases left in between. Germline-derived CDR1 and CDR2 are SGHVS and FQNEAQ. CDR3 sequence reads: CASSSGNLQPQHF. DNA for the CDR3: TGTGCCAGCAGCTCCGGGAATCTTCAGCCCCAGCATTTT.

The chain recombines TRBV5-4 with TRBJ2-5; tentatively, D is TRBD1 or TRBD2 (6 bases each). Germline CDR1 SGHNT, CDR2 YYREEE (reference sequence). There are 15 residues in the CDR3. V was clipped by 7 bases and J by 7 bases, with 23 bases between them. The DNA of the CDR3 is TGTGCCAGCGGGACTCCAGGGGAAAAGTTTGTGACCCAGTACTTC. It translates to CASGTPGEKFVTQYF.

The gene calls are TRBV7-2 and TRBJ2-7; 10 bases fit TRBD1. CDR3 length: 15 amino acids. After removal of 3 bases from V and 3 bases from J, the junction contained 5 bases not matched to a gene. Germline V CDR1 and CDR2: SGHTA, FQGNSA. CDR3 region: CASSLGQGSIYEQYF. The CDR3 coding sequence is TGTGCCAGCAGCTTGGGACAGGGGAGCATCTACGAGCAGTACTTC.

As regards this clone: In the same sample, other DNA sequences code for this CDR3. The chain carries TRBV6-5 and TRBJ1-5; TRBD1 aligns across 9 bases. The germline V gene has CDR1 MNHEY and CDR2 SVGAGI. The V segment lost 6 bases and the J segment 7 bases; nucleotides outside the gene matches: 10. The CDR3 contains 15 residues. Here the CDR3 reads CASSPGQGVGQPQHF. For the CDR3, the DNA is TGTGCCAGCAGCCCGGGACAGGGAGTGGGACAGCCCCAGCATTTT.

The genes are TRBV21-1 and TRBJ1-1. TRBV21-1 is reported as a pseudogene. This CDR3 has 13 residues. CDR3 nucleotide sequence: TGTGCCAGCAGGGGGGAGAGGAACACTGAAGCTTTCTTT. Translated: CASRGERNTEAFF.

V and J are TRBV11-2 and TRBJ1-1, with TRBD1 as a possible D gene (5 bases). CDR3 length: 16 residues. Between the trimmed V and J ends, which lost 6 bases and 2 bases, there was a span of 19 bases. CDR1 and CDR2 (germline): SGHAT, FQNNGV. CDR3 DNA sequence: TGTGCCAGCAGGGGTATGTCCGGCACAGGCAACACTGAAGCTTTCTTT. This encodes CASRGMSGTGNTEAFF.